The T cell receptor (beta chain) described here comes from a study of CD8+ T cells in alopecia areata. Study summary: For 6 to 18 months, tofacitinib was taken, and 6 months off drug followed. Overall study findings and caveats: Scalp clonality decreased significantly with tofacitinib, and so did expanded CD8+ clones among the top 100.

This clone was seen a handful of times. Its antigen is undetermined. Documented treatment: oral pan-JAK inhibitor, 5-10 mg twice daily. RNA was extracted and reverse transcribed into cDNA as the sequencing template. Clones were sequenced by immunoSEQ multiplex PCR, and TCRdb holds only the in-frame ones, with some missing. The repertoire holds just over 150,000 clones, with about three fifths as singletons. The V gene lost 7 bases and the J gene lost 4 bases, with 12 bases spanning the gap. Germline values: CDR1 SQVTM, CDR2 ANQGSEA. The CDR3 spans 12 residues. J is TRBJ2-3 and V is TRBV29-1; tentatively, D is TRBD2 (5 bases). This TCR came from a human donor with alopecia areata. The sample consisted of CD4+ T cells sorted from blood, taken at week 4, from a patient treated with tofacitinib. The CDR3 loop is CSAGVSPDTQYF. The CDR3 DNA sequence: TGCAGCGCCGGGGTCAGCCCAGATACGCAGTATTTT.